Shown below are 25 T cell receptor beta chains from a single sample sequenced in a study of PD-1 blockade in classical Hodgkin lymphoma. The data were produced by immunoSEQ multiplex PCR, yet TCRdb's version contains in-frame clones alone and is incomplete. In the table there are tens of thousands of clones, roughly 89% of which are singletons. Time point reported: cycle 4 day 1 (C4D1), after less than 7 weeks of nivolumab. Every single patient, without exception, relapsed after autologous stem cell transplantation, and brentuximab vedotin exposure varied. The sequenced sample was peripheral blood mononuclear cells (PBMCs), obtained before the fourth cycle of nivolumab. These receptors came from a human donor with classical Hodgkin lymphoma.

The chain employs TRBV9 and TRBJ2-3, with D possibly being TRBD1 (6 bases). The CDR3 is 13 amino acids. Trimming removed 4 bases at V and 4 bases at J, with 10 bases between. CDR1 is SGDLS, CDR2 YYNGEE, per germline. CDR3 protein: CASSQGFPDTQYF. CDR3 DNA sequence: TGTGCCAGCAGCCAGGGGTTTCCAGATACGCAGTATTTT.

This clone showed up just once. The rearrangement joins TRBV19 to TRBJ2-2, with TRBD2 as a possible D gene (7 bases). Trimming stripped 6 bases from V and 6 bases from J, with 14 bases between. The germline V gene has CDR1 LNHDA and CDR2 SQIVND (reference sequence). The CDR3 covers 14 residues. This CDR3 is CASRLGGASGELFF. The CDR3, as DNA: TGTGCCAGTAGGTTAGGGGGGGCCTCCGGGGAGCTGTTTTTT.

The CDR3 DNA sequence: TGTGCCAGCAGCTCGGAAAACACCATATATTTT. As protein: CASSSENTIYF. V gene TRBV5-6 combines with J gene TRBJ1-3; D unresolved. Looked up from germline, CDR1 is SGHDT and CDR2 is YYEEEE. Trimming shortened V by 3 bases and J by 6 bases, and 4 bases separated the two germline ends. This CDR3 comprises 11 residues. Full variable domain (rest looked up from reference TRBV5-6 and TRBJ1-3): DAGVTQSPTHLIKTRGQQVTLRCSPKSGHDTVSWYQQALGQGPQFIFQYYEEEERQRGNFPDRFSGHQFPNYSSELNVNALLLGDSALYLCASSSENTIYFGEGSWLTVV.

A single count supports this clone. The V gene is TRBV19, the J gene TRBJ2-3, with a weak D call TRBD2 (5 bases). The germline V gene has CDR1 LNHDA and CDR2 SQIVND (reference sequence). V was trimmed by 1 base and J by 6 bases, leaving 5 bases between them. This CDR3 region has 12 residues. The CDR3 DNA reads TGTGCCAGTAGTATAGTAGCGGATACGCAGTATTTT. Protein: CASSIVADTQYF.

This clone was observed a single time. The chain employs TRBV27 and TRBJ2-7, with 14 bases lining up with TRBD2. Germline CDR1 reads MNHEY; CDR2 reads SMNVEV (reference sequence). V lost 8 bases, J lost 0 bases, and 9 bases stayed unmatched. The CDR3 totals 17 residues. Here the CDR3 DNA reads TGTGCCAGCTTCGGGGGACTAGCGGGGGCAAGCTCCTACGAGCAGTACTTC. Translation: CASFGGLAGASSYEQYF.

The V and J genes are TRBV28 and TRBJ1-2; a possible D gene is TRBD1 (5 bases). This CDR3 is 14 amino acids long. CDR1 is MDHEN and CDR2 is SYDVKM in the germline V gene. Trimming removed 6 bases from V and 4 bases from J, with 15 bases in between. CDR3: CASSRSDSFYGYTF. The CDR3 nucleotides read TGTGCCAGCAGCCGATCCGACAGCTTCTATGGCTACACCTTC.

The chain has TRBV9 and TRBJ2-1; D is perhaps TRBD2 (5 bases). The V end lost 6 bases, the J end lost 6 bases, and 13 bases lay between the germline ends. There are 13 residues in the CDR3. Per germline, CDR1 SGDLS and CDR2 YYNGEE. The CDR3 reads CASTRGSGNEQFF. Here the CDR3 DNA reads TGTGCCAGCACCCGTGGGAGTGGCAATGAGCAGTTCTTC.

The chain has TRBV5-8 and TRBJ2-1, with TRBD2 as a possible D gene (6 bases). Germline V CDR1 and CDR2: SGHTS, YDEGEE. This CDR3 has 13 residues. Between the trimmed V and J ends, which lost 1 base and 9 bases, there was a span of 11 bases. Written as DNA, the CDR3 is TGTGCCAGCAGCTTGTGGAGGGATGGTGAGCAGTTCTTC. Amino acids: CASSLWRDGEQFF.

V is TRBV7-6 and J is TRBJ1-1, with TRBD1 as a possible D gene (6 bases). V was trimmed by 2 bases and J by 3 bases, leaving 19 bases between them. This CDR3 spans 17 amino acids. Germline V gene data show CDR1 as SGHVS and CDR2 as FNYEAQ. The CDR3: CASSLIPTGFGDTEAFF. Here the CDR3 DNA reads TGTGCCAGCAGCTTAATTCCGACAGGCTTTGGGGACACTGAAGCTTTCTTT.

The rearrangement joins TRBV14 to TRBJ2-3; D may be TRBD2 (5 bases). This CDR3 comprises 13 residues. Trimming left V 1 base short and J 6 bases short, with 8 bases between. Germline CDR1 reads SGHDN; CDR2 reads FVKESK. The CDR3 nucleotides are TGTGCCAGCAGCCAAGGTCGCGGGGATACGCAGTATTTT. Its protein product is CASSQGRGDTQYF. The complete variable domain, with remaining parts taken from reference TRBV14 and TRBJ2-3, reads EAGVTQFPSHSVIEKGQTVTLRCDPISGHDNLYWYRRVMGKEIKFLLHFVKESKQDESGMPNNRFLAERTGGTYSTLKVQPAELEDSGVYFCASSQGRGDTQYFGPGTRLTVL.

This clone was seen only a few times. CDR3 bases: TGTGCCAGTAGTATAGATCGACCCCATGGCTACACCTTC. Translated: CASSIDRPHGYTF. The chain couples TRBV19 to TRBJ1-2; D gene unclear. Germline lookup yields CDR1 LNHDA and CDR2 SQIVND (reference sequence). The CDR3 runs to 13 residues. V lost 0 bases, J lost 6 bases, and 8 bases lay in between.

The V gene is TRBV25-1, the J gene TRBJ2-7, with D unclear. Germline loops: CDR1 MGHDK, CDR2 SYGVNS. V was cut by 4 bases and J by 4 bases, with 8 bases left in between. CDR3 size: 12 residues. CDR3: CASSGYWYEQYF. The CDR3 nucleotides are TGTGCCAGCAGTGGATATTGGTACGAGCAGTACTTC.

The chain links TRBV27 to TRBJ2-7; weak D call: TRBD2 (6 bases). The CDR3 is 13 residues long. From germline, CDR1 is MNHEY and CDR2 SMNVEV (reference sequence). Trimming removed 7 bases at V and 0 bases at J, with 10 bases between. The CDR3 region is CASTYSGSYEQYF. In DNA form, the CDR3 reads TGTGCCAGCACCTATAGCGGCTCCTACGAGCAGTACTTC.

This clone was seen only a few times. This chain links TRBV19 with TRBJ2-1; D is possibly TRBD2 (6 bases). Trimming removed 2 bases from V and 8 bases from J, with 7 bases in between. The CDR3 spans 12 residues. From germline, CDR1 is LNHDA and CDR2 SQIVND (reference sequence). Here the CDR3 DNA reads TGTGCCAGTAGTATATCGGGGGATGAGCAGTTCTTC. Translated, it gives CASSISGDEQFF.

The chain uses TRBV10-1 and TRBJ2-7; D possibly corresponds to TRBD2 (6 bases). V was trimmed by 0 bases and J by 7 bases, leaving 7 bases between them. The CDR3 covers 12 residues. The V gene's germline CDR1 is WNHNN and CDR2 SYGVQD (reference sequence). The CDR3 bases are TGCGCCAGCAGTGAGTCGCGGGGAGAGCAGTACTTC. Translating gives CASSESRGEQYF.

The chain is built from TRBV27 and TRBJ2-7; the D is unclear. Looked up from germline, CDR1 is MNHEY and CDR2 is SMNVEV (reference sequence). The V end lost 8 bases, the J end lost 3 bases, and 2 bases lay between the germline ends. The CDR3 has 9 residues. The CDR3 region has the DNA TGTGCCAGCGGCTACGAGCAGTACTTC. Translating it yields CASGYEQYF.

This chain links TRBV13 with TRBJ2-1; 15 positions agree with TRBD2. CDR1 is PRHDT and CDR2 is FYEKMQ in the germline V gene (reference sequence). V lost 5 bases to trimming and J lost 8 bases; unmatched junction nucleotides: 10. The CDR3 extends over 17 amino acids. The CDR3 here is CASSPLGLAGGRDEQFF. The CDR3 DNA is TGTGCCAGCAGCCCTCTGGGACTAGCGGGAGGCCGGGATGAGCAGTTCTTC.

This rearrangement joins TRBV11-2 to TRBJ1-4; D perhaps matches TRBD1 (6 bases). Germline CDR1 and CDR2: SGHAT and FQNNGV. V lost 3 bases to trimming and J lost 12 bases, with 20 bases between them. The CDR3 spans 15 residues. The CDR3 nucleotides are TGTGCCAGCAGCTTGGGGGCAGCAGTGATGGAGGAACTGTTTTTT. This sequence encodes CASSLGAAVMEELFF.

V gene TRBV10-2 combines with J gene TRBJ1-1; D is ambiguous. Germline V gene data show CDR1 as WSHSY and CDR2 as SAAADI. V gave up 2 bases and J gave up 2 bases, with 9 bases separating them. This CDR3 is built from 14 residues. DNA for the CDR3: TGCGCCAGCAGTGAGCTGGCAGAAAACACTGAAGCTTTCTTT. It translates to CASSELAENTEAFF.

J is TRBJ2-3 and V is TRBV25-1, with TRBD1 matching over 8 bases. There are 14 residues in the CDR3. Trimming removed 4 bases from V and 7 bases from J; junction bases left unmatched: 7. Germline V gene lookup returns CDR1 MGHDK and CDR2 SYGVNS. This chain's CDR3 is CASSASRQGHTQYF. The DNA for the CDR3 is TGTGCCAGCAGTGCCTCGAGACAGGGGCATACGCAGTATTTT. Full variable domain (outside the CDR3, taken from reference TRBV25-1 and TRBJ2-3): EADIYQTPRYLVIGTGKKITLECSQTMGHDKMYWYQQDPGMELHLIHYSYGVNSTEKGDLSSESTVSRIRTEHFPLTLESARPSHTSQYLCASSASRQGHTQYFGPGTRLTVL.

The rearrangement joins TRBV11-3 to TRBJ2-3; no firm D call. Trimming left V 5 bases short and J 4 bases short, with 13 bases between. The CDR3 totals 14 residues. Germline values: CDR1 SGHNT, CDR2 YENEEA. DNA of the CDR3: TGTGCCAGCAGCACCCGGTCCAGAGCAGATACGCAGTATTTT. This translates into CASSTRSRADTQYF.

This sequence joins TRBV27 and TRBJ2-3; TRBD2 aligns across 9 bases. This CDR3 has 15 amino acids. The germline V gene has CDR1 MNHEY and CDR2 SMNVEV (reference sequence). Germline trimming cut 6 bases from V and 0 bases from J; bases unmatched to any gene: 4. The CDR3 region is CASRRSGSSTDTQYF. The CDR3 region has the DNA TGTGCCAGCAGACGTAGCGGGAGCAGCACAGATACGCAGTATTTT.

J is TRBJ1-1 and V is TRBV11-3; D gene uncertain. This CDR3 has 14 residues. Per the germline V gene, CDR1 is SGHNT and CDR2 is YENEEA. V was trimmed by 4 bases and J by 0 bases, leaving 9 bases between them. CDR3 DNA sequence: TGTGCCAGCAGCTCTGAGGGCTTGAACACTGAAGCTTTCTTT. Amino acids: CASSSEGLNTEAFF.

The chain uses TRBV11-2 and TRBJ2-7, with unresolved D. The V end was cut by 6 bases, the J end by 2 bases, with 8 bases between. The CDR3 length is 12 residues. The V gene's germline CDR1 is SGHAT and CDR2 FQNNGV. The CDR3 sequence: CASRSITYEQYF. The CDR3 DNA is TGTGCCAGCAGGTCTATTACCTACGAGCAGTACTTC.

CDR3 nucleotide sequence: TGTGCCAGCAGTTATCACAATGAGCAGTTCTTC. Protein sequence: CASSYHNEQFF. The genes are TRBV6-1 and TRBJ2-1; D not certain. The CDR3 covers 11 residues. Germline CDR1 reads MNHNS; CDR2 reads SASEGT. Trimming removed 5 bases at V and 5 bases at J, with 4 bases between.